This T cell receptor beta chain is from a study of shared clonotypes between healthy human individuals. Study results and limitations: Depth was large, yet rarefaction showed that sorted-subset sequencing was incomplete. Naive subsets tended to show greater estimated richness than memory subsets.

Profiling relied on immunoSEQ multiplex PCR, and the TCRdb table lists in-frame clones only, not all of them. The data hold around 1.9 million clones, with 90% to 95% observed a single time. Notes on this clone: Its antigen is unknown.

Terminally differentiated effector memory CD45RA+ cells were excluded by CCR7 positive selection of CD45RO-negative cells. Sequencing was carried out using naive CD8+ T cells from PBMCs. This clonotype originated in a man aged 18 to 29 in good health. Some clones in this sample may be carry-over from other donors' samples.

Here the CDR3 reads CSVKGPIWAFF. The CDR3 DNA follows: TGCAGCGTTAAAGGGCCCATTTGGGCTTTCTTT. J is TRBJ1-1 and V is TRBV29-1; no reliable D call. Germline-derived CDR1 and CDR2 are SQVTM and ANQGSEA. The CDR3 covers 11 residues. Trimming took 5 bases from V and 11 from J, leaving 15 bases between them.